This is a list of T cell receptor beta chains from one sample in a study of T-cell memory formation after mild COVID-19. A single record per CDR3 protein comes from TCRdb applying MiXCR to the 5' RACE reads. This table holds about 600,000 distinct CDR3 sequences, 20% to 25% found once. Sequenced: PBMCs or a T cell subset sorted from them (not recorded which). The origin of the receptors is an adult woman who had mild COVID-19 (a few samples of this study predate the infection). Cell type and time point are not known. The CDR3 runs from the conserved cysteine through the conserved F or W. Clone size is given for some rows only: seen once, a few or many times, or a class if the clone is expanded.

j_gene | v_gene | abundance | CDR3aa
TRBJ2-5 | TRBV6-2/TRBV6-3 | few | CASREHRGFGETQYF
TRBJ1-5 | TRBV12-3/TRBV12-4 | - | CASSQQGWQPQHF
TRBJ1-2 | TRBV11-2 | few | CASSLDLGSPYGYTF
TRBJ1-3 | TRBV7-2 | few | CASSLIGGSGNTIYF
TRBJ2-7 | TRBV14 | - | CASSQPGQTWEQYF
TRBJ1-1 | TRBV6-5 | - | CASMVGTEAFF
TRBJ1-2 | TRBV12-5 | few | CASGSDYGYTF
TRBJ1-4 | TRBV12-3/TRBV12-4 | few | CASSFPGGAGEKLFF
TRBJ2-2 | TRBV12-3/TRBV12-4 | - | CASSPTPGGTGELFF
TRBJ2-1 | TRBV7-6 | few | CASSLVGALASEQFF
TRBJ2-1 | TRBV7-9 | - | CASSLGAGLMYNEQFF
TRBJ1-1 | TRBV6-5 | - | CASSARGAPGAFF
TRBJ1-1 | TRBV7-2 | - | CASSKQLDMVWAFF
TRBJ1-1 | TRBV12-3/TRBV12-4 | few | CASSPRTGVGNTEAFF
TRBJ2-5 | TRBV7-6 | many | CASSLTGVGETQYF
TRBJ2-7 | TRBV2 | - | CASSPNPEVLYEQYF
TRBJ2-5 | TRBV20-1 | - | CSASGGLQETQYF
TRBJ2-1 | TRBV24-1 | few | CATTGRLYNEQFF
TRBJ2-7 | TRBV6-5 | - | CASSYEAGGRYEQYF
TRBJ2-1 | TRBV24-1 | few | CATSDAGGYEQFF
TRBJ1-5 | TRBV3-1 | - | CASSRGVQGNNQPQHF
TRBJ1-2 | TRBV29-1 | - | CSVFGGDGYTF